This TCR beta chain was sequenced in a study of blood T cell repertoires in COVID-19. The wider study: From the United States, Italy and Spain came samples of acute and convalescent COVID-19. T cells, B-cell-depleted T cells, or PBMCs supplied cDNA or gDNA.

It was during active infection that Seattle patients were enrolled and then longitudinally followed. Germline V lookup: CDR1 MNHEY, CDR2 SMNVEV (reference sequence). The CDR3 spans 13 residues. The J segment lost 4 bases and the V segment lost 3 bases, leaving 1 base of the junction unmatched. How the authors handled the data: Estimation of nucleated cell counts relied on the amplification of reference gene primers. Clones were read by immunoSEQ multiplex PCR, and TCRdb kept only the in-frame ones, dropping some. V, J and clone size are those of that table, while D and trimming were read from the DNA. The table lists around 82,000 clones, around 85% of them singletons.

Sequencing was performed on peripheral blood. The receptor was isolated from a man in his forties or fifties with COVID-19, enrolled during active disease. V gene TRBV27 combines with J gene TRBJ2-5; TRBD1 aligns across 8 bases. The CDR3 region has the DNA TGTGCCAGCAGTTTCAGGGGGCGAGAGACCCAGTACTTC. It specifies CASSFRGRETQYF.